The source of this T cell receptor beta chain is a study of blood T cell repertoires in COVID-19. Whole-study context: Samples of COVID-19 (acute and convalescent) were obtained from the United States, Italy and Spain.

The junction had 17 bases not matched to a gene; V was cut back by 4 bases and J by 8 bases. Germline V CDR1 and CDR2: SGHTS, YDEGEE. The CDR3 spans 17 residues. Methods used by the authors: Researchers report that nucleated cell counts were estimated from reference gene primer amplification. Some clones are missing from TCRdb's copy, which holds only in-frame ones; the method was immunoSEQ multiplex PCR. V and J calls and clone size are those listed in that table; D and trimming were worked out from the DNA. The table lists about 180,000 clones, more than 75% of them singletons. Participant-given clinical history determined each cohort assignment.

This receptor was obtained from a woman between 45 and 60 years old who had recovered from COVID-19. V is TRBV5-8 and J is TRBJ1-2; TRBD1 matches 10 bases. Sequencing was done on a sample of PBMCs or T cells enriched from blood (not recorded which). The CDR3 DNA is TGTGCCAGCAGCGTCCGGAGGGGGGGACAGGGGAATGAGGGCTACACCTTC. This sequence encodes CASSVRRGGQGNEGYTF.